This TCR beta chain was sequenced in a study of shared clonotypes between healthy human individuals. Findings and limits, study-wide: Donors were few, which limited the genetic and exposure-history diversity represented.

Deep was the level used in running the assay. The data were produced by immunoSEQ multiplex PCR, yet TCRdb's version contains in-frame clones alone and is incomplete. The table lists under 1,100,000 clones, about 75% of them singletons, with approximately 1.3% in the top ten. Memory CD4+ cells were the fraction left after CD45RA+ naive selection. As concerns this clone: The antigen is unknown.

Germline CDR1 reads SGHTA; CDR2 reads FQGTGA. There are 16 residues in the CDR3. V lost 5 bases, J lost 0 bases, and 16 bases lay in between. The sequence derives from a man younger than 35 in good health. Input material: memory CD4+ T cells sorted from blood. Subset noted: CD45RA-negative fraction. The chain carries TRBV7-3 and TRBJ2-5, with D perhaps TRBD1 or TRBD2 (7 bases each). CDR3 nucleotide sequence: TGTGCCAGCAGCGCGGGGGACAGAGGATACCAAGAGACCCAGTACTTC. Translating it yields CASSAGDRGYQETQYF.